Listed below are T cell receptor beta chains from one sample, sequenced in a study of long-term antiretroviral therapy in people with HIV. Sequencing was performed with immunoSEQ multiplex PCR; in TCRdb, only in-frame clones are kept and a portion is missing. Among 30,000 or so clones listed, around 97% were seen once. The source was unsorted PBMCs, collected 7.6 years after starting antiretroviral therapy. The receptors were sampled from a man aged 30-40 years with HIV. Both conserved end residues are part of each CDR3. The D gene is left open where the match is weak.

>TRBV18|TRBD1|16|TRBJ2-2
CASSPETGENTGELFF
TGTGCCAGCTCACCGGAAACAGGGGAGAACACCGGGGAGCTGTTTTTT
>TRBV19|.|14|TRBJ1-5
CASSTNTARWPQHF
TGTGCCAGTAGTACAAACACGGCCAGGTGGCCCCAGCATTTT
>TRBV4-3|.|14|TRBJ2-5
CASSPNGQRETQYF
TGCGCCAGCAGCCCCAATGGACAGAGGGAGACCCAGTACTTC
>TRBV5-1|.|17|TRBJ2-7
CASSLVVGLESSYEQYF
TGCGCCAGCAGCTTGGTGGTAGGGTTAGAAAGCTCCTACGAGCAGTACTTC
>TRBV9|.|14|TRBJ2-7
CASSLKGTTYEQYF
TGTGCCAGCAGCCTTAAAGGGACAACCTACGAGCAGTACTTC
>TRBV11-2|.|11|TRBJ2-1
CASSLVNEQFF
TGTGCCAGCAGCTTAGTCAATGAGCAGTTCTTC
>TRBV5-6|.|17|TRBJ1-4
CASSFSGQIATNEKLFF
TGTGCCAGCAGCTTTTCCGGGCAGATTGCAACTAATGAAAAACTGTTTTTT
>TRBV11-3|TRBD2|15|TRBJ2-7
CASSFGGGATGEQYF
TGTGCCAGCAGCTTCGGGGGGGGCGCGACGGGCGAGCAGTACTTC
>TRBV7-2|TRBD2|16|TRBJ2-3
CASSLNSGTSTDTQYF
TGTGCCAGCAGCCTTAATAGCGGGACTAGCACAGATACGCAGTATTTT
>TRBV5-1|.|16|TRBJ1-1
CASTNYRDTLNTEAFF
TGCGCCAGCACCAACTACCGGGACACCTTGAACACTGAAGCTTTCTTT
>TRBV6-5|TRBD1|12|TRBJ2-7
CASSDRDYEQYF
TGTGCCAGCAGTGACAGGGACTACGAGCAGTACTTC
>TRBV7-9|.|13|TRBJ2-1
CASSLVIDNEQFF
TGTGCCAGCAGCTTAGTTATCGACAATGAGCAGTTCTTC
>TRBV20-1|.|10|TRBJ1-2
CSSTNYGYTF
TGCAGTTCCACTAACTATGGCTACACCTTC
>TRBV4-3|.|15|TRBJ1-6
CASSLQGQANSPLHF
TGCGCCAGCAGCCTACAGGGTCAAGCCAACTCACCCCTCCACTTT
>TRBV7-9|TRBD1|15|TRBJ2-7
CASSSLTGSSYEQYF
TGTGCCAGCAGCTCCTTGACAGGGAGCTCTTACGAGCAGTACTTC
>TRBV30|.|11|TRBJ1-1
CAWRENTEAFF
TGTGCCTGGAGAGAGAACACTGAAGCTTTCTTT
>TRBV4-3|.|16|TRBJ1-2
CASSQDASWKNYGYTF
TGCGCCAGCAGCCAAGATGCCTCCTGGAAGAACTATGGCTACACCTTC
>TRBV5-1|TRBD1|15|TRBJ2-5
CASSFRDRGEETQYF
TGCGCCAGCAGCTTCCGGGACAGGGGTGAGGAGACCCAGTACTTC
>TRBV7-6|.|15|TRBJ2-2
CASRLGLIGTGELFF
TGTGCCAGCAGGCTTGGTTTAATCGGCACCGGGGAGCTGTTTTTT
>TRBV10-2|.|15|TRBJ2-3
CASNALRGTADTQYF
TGCGCCAGCAACGCCCTGAGGGGGACTGCGGATACGCAGTATTTT
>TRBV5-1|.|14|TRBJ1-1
CASSLIRPNTEAFF
TGCGCCAGCAGCTTAATACGGCCGAACACTGAAGCTTTCTTT
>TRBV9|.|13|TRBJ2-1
CASSVGPYNEQFF
TGTGCCAGCAGCGTAGGGCCCTACAATGAGCAGTTCTTC
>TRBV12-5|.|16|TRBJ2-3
CASGWGTTGLGDTQYF
TGTGCTAGTGGTTGGGGGACAACAGGGTTAGGAGATACGCAGTATTTT
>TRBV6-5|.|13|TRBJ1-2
CASSAQRGRGYTF
TGTGCCAGCAGTGCCCAACGGGGGAGAGGCTACACCTTC
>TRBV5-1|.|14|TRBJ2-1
CASSLEAHYNEQFF
TGCGCCAGCAGCTTGGAGGCGCACTACAATGAGCAGTTCTTC
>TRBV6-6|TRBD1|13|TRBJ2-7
CASSRQGTYEQYF
TGTGCCAGCAGCCGACAGGGAACCTACGAGCAGTACTTC
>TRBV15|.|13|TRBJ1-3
CATRAWSGNTIYF
TGTGCCACCAGGGCATGGTCTGGAAACACCATATATTTT
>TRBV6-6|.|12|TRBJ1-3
CASSGTGNTIYF
TGTGCCAGCAGTGGTACTGGAAACACCATATATTTT
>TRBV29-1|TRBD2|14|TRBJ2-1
CSVGGLANYNEQFF
TGCAGCGTCGGGGGACTAGCGAACTACAATGAGCAGTTCTTC